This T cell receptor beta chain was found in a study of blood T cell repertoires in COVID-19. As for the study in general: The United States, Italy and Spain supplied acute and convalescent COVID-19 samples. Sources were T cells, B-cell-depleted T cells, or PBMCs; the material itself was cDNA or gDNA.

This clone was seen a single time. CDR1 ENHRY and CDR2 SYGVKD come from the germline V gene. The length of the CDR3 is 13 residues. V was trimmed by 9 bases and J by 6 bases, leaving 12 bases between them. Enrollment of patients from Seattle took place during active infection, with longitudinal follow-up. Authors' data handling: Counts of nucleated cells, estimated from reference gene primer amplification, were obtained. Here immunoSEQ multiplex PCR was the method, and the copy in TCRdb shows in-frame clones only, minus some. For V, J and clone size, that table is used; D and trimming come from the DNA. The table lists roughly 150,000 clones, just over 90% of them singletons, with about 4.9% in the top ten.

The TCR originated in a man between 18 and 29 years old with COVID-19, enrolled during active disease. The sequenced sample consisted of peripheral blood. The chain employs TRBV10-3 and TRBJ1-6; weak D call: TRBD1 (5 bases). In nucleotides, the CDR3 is TGTGCCATTTCCCAGGGTCCTAATTCACCCCTCCACTTT. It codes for CAISQGPNSPLHF.